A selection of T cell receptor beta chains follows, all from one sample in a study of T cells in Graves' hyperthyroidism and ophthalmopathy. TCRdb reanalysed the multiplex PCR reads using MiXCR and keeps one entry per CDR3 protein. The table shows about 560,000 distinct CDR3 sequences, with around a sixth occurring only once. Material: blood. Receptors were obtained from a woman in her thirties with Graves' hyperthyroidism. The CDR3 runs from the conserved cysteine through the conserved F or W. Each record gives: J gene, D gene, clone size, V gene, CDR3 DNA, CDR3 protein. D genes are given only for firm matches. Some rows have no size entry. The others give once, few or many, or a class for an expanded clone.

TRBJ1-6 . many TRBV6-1 TGTGCCAGCAGTCCCGGTGGTTCACCCCTCCACTTT CASSPGGSPLHF
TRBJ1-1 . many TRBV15 TGTGCCACCAGCGACACCCCGGGCGTTAGGGGCACTGAAGCTTTCTTT CATSDTPGVRGTEAFF
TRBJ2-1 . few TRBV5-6 TGTGCCAGCAGCTTGCTCTTCTCCTACAATGAGCAGTTCTTC CASSLLFSYNEQFF
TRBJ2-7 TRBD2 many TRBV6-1 TGTGCCAGCTTCGGGGCTAGCGGGAGGGCCTCCTACGAGCAGTACTTC CASFGASGRASYEQYF
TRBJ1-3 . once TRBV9 TGTGCCAGCAGCGTAGGGCAGGCAGGAAACACCATATATTTT CASSVGQAGNTIYF
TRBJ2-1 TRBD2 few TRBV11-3 TGTGCCAGCCAGTTGGCTAGCGGGGTGGATGAGCAGTTCTTC CASQLASGVDEQFF
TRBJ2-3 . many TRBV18 TGTGCCAGCTCACCACCGAACGGGAACACAGATACGCAGTATTTT CASSPPNGNTDTQYF
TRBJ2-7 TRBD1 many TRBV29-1 TGCAGCGTTGATCTGGGACAGGGGGCAAGGGAGCAGTACTTC CSVDLGQGAREQYF
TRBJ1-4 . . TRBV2 TGTGCCAGCAGTGAATGGGGGGAACTGTTTTTT CASSEWGELFF
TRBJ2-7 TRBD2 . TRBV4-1 TGCCCCAGCAGCCAAGCCCTTCTGCGGGAGGACGAGCAGTACTTC CPSSQALLREDEQYF
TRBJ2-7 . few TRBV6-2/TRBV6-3 TGTGCCAGCAGTTACGGTCTCGGGACGGGCTACGAGCAGTACTTC CASSYGLGTGYEQYF
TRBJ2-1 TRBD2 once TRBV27 TGTGCCAGCAGTTTTGGGGCGGGAGGGCGCAATGAGCAGTTCTTC CASSFGAGGRNEQFF
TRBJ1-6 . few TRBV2 TGTGCCAGCAGGGAAAGGGGGACCTATAATTCACCCCTCCACTTT CASRERGTYNSPLHF
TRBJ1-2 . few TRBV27 TGTGCCAGCAGTTTACGAGAGAACAACTATGGCTACACCTTC CASSLRENNYGYTF
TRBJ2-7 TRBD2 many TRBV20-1 TGCAGTGGACAGTGGGGGGGATCCTACGAGCAGTACTTC CSGQWGGSYEQYF
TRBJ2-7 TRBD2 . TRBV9 TGTGCCAGCAGCCCAGGACTAGCGGAACACTACGAGCAGTACTTC CASSPGLAEHYEQYF
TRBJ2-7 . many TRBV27 TGTGCCAGCAGTTCAAGCATCTACGAGCAGTACTTC CASSSSIYEQYF
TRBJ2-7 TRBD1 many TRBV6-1 TGTGCCAGCAGGGTGACAGGGATGTACGAGCAGTACTTC CASRVTGMYEQYF
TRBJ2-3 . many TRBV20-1 TGCAGTGCTAGCATCAGTGTTGCAGATACGCAGTATTTT CSASISVADTQYF
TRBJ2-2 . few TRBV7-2 TGTGCCAGCAGGCCAGGCGTCGACACCGGGGAGCTGTTTTTT CASRPGVDTGELFF
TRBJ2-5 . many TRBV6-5 TGTGCCAGCAGTTACGGAGGGGGCGAAGGGAAGACCCAGTACTTC CASSYGGGEGKTQYF
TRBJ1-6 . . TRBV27 TGTGCCAGCAGTTTTGATAGGGGAGCTTCACCCCTCCACTTT CASSFDRGASPLHF
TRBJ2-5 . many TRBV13 TGTGCCAGCAGCTTAGCGTGGGCTACCCAACAAGAGACCCAGTACTTC CASSLAWATQQETQYF
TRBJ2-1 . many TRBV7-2 TGTGCCAGCAGCTCCCCGAGGTGGACCTACAATGAGCAGTTCTTC CASSSPRWTYNEQFF
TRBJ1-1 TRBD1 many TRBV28 TGTGCCAGCAGCCCAGGGGGCCCTCGGGACACTGAAGCTTTCTTT CASSPGGPRDTEAFF
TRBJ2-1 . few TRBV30 TGTGCCTGGAGTGTTGGGGGAGATGAGCAGTTCTTC CAWSVGGDEQFF
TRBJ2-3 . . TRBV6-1 TGTGCCAGCAGTGAGAGGACAGATACGCAGTATTTT CASSERTDTQYF
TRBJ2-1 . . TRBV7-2 TGTGCCAGCAGCTCCTATGGGACGAGTGAGCAGTTCTTC CASSSYGTSEQFF
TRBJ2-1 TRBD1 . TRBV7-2 TGTGCCAGCAGGTCGGACAGGGGGCCCAATGAGCAGTTCTTC CASRSDRGPNEQFF
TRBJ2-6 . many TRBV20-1 TGCAGTGCTAGCCCCGACCGGTCTGGGGCCAACGTCCTGACTTTC CSASPDRSGANVLTF
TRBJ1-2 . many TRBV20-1 TGCAGTGCAGACAAAGTCGGCTACACCTTC CSADKVGYTF
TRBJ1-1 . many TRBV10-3 TGTGCCATCAGTGATGGGGATGAAGCTTTCTTT CAISDGDEAFF
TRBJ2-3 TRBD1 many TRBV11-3 TGTGCCAGCAGCTGGACAGGGGAAGATACGCAGTATTTT CASSWTGEDTQYF
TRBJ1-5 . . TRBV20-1 TGCAGTGCCACTTGGACAGCAGATAGCAATCAGCCCCAGCATTTT CSATWTADSNQPQHF
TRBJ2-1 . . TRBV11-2 TGTGCCAGCAGCCGGACTGCACAACCTCTCAATGAGCAGTTCTTC CASSRTAQPLNEQFF
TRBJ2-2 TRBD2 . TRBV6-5 TGTGCCAGCAGTTACGGGGTGAAGGCTAGCGGTACACCCGGGGAGCTGTTTTTT CASSYGVKASGTPGELFF
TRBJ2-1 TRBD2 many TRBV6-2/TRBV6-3 TGTGCCAGCAGTAAATTAGCGGGCGGCTCCTACAATGAGCAGTTCTTC CASSKLAGGSYNEQFF
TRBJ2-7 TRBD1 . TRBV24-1 TGTGCCACCAGTAACAGGGGGGAGAGCGAGCAGTACTTC CATSNRGESEQYF
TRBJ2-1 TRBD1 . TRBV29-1 TGCAGCGCCGCGGGACAGGGGAATGAGCAGTTCTTC CSAAGQGNEQFF
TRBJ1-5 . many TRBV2 TGTGCCAGCAGTGAAGGGCTGCGCAATCAGCCCCAGCATTTT CASSEGLRNQPQHF
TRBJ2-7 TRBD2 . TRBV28 TGTGCCAGCAGTCCTCCGGCTAGCGGAACCACCTACGAGCAGTACTTC CASSPPASGTTYEQYF
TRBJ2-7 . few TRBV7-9 TGTGCCAGCAGCCTACCAGACTGGACCTACGAGCAGTACTTC CASSLPDWTYEQYF
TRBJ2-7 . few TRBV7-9 TGTGCCAGCAGCTACCGGGGCCTGGAGGGGCAGTACTTC CASSYRGLEGQYF
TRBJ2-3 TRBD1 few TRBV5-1 TGCGCCAGCAGCTTGAATCCGGGACAGTCCTTTAGCACAGATACGCAGTATTTT CASSLNPGQSFSTDTQYF
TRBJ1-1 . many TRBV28 TGTGCCAGCACCCGCGGGGGGAACACTGAAGCTTTCTTT CASTRGGNTEAFF
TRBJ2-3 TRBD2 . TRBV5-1 TGCGCCAGCGGCTTGTTAGCGGGAGGCACGGATACGCAGTATTTT CASGLLAGGTDTQYF
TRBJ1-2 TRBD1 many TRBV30 TGTGCCTGGAGTGATCAGGGGGACTATGGCTACACCTTC CAWSDQGDYGYTF
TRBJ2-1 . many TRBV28 TGTGCCAGCAGTCCATGGACAAAGGCCCCGCAATACAATGAGCAGTTCTTC CASSPWTKAPQYNEQFF
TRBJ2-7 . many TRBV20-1 TGCAGTGCTCATGACACGGGGTCCTACGAGCAGTACTTC CSAHDTGSYEQYF
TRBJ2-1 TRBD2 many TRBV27 TGTGCCAGCAGTAAGGGGACTAGCGGGAGGGCCCTTCGACAGTTCTTC CASSKGTSGRALRQFF
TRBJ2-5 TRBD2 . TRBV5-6 TGTGCCAGCAGCTTGGCCCTGGCTAGCGGGAGGGTCGGGGAGACCCAGTACTTC CASSLALASGRVGETQYF
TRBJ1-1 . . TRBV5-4 TGTGCCAGCAGCTTGGCAGGGAAGGAGGCTGAAGCTTTCTTT CASSLAGKEAEAFF
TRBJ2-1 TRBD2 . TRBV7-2 TGTGCCAGCGGGGGAGGGTGGGGGGGTGAGCAGTTCTTC CASGGGWGGEQFF
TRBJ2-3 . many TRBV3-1 TGTGCCAGCAGCCCCAATCCGGGGGTAGCGCGAGATACGCAGTATTTT CASSPNPGVARDTQYF
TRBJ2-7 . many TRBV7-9 TGTGCCAGCAGACTCACAGGGGGGGACGAGCAGTACTTC CASRLTGGDEQYF
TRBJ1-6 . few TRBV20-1 TGCAGTGCTAGGGTGGGGTTCGGTTCACCCCTCCACTTT CSARVGFGSPLHF
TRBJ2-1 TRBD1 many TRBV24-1 TGTGCCACCAGTGCCTCTCAGGGGGCCACCTACAATGAGCAGTTCTTC CATSASQGATYNEQFF